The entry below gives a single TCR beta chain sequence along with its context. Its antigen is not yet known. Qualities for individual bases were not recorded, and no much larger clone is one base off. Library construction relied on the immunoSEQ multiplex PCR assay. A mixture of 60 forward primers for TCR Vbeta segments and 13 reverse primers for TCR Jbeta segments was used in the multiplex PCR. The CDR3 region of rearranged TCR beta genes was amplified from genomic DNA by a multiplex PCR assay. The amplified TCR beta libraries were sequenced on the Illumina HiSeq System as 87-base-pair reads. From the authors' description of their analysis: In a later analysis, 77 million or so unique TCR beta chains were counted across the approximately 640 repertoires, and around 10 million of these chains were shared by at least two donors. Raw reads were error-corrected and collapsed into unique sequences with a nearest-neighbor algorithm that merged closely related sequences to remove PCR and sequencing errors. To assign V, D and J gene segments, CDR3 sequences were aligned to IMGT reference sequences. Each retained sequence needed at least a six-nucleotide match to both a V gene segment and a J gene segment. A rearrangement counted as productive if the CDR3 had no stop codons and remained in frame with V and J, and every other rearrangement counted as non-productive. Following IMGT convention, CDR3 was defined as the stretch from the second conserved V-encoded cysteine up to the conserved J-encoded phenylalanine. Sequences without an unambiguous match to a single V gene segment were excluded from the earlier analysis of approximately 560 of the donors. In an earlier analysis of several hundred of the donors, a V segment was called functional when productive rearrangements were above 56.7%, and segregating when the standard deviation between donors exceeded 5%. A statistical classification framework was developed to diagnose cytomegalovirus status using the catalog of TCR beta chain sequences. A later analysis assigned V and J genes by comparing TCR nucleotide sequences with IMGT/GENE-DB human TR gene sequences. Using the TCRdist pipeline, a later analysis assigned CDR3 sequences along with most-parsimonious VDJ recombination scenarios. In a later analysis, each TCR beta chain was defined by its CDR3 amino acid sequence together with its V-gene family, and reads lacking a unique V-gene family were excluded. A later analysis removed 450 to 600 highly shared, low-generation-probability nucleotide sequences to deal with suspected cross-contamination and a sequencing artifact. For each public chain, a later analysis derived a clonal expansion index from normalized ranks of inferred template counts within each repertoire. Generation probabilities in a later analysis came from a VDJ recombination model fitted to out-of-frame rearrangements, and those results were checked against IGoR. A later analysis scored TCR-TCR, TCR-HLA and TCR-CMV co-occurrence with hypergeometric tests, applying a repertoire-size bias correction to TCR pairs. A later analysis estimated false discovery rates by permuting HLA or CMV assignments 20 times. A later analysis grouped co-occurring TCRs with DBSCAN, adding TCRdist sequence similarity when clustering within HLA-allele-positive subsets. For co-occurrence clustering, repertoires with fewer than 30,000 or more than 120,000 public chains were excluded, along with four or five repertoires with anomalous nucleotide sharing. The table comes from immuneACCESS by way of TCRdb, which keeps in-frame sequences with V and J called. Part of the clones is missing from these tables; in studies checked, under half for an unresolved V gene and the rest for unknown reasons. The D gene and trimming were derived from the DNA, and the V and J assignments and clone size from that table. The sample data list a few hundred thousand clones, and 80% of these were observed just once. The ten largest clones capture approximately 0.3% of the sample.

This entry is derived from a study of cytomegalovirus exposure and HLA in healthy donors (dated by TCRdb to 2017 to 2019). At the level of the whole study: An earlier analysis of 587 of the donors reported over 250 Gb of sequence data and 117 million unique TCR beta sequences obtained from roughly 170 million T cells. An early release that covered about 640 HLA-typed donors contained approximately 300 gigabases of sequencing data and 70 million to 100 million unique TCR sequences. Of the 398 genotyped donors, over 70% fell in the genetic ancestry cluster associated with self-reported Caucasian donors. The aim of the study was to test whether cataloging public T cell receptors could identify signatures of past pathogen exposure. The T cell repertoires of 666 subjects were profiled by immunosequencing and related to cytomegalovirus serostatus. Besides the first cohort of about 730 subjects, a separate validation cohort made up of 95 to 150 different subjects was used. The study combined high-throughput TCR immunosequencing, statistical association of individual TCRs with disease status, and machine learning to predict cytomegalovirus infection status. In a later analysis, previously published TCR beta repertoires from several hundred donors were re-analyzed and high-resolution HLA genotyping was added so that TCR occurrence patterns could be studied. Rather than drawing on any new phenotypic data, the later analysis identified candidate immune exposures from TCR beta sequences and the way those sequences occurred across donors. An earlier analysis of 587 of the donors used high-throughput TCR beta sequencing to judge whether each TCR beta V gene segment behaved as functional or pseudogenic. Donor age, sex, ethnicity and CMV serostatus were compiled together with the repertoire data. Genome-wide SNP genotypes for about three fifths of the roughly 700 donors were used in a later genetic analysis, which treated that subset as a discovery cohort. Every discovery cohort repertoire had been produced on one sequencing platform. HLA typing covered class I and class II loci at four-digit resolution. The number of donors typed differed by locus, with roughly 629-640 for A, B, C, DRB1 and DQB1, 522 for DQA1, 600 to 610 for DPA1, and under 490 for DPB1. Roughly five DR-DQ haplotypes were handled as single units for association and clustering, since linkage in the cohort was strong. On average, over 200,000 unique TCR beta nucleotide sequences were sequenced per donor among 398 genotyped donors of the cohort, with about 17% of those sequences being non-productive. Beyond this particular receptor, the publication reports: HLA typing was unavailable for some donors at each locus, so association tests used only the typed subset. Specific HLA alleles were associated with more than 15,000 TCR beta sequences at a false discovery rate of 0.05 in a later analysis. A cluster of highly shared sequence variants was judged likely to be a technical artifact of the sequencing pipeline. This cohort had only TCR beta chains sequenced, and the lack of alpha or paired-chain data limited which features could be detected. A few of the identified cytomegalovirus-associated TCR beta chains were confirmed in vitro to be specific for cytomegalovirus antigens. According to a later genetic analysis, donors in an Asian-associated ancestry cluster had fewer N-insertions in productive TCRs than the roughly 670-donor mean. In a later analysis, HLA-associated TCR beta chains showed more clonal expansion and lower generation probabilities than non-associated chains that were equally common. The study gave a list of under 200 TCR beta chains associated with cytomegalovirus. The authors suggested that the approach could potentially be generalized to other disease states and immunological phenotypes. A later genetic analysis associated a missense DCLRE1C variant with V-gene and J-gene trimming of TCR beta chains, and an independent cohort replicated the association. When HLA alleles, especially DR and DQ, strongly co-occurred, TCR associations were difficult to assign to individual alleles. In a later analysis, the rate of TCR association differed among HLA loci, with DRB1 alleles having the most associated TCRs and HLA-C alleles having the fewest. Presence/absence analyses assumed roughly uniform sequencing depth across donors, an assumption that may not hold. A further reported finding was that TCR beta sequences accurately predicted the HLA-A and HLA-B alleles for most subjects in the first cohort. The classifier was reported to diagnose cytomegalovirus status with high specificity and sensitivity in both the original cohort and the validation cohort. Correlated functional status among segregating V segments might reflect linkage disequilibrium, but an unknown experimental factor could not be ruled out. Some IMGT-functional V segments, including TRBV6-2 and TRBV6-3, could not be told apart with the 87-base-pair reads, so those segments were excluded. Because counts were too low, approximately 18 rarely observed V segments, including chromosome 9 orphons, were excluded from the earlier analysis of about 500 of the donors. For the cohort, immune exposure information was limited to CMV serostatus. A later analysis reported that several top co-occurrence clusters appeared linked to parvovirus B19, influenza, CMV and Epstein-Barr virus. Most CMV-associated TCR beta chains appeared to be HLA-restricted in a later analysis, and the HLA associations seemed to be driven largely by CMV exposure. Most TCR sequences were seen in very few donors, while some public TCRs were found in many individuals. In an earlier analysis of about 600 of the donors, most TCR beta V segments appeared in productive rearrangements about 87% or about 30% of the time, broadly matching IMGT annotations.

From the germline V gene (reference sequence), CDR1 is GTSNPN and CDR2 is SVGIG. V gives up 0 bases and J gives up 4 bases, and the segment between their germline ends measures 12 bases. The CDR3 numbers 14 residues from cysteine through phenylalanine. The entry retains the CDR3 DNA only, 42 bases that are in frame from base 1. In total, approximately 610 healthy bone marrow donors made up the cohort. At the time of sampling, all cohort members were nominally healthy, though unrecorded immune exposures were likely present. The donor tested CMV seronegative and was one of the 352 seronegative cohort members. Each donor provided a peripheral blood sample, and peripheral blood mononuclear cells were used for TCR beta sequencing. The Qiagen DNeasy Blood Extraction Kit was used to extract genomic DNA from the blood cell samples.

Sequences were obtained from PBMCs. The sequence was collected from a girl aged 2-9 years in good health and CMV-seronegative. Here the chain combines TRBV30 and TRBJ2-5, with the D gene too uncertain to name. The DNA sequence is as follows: TGTGCCTGGAGTGTACCAGGCCGTGTAGAGACCCAGTACTTC. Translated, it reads CAWSVPGRVETQYF.